The next 25 T cell receptor beta chains were all read from a single sample in a study of lymphopenia after photon versus proton radiotherapy. Assay used: immunoSEQ multiplex PCR; TCRdb lists only in-frame clones, some missing. The table records around 64,000 clones, roughly 90% of them present only once. This material consisted of peripheral blood, taken from a patient treated with photon-based radiotherapy. The origin of the receptors is a woman aged 40 to 49 with cholangiocarcinoma.

The chain couples TRBV6-5 to TRBJ2-2; 7 nucleotides agree with TRBD1. J gave up 6 bases and V 2 bases, and 6 bases lay outside the gene matches. The CDR3 has 15 amino acids. Per the germline V gene, CDR1 is MNHEY and CDR2 is SVGAGI. CDR3 protein: CASSYRDRVAGELFF. In nucleotides, the CDR3 is TGTGCCAGCAGTTACAGAGACAGGGTGGCCGGGGAGCTGTTTTTT.

The V call is TRBV5-1, the J call TRBJ2-3; no clear D. The CDR3 covers 12 residues. In germline, CDR1 is SGHRS, CDR2 YFSETQ. Trimming shortened V by 1 base and J by 2 bases, and 2 bases separated the two germline ends. CDR3 nucleotides: TGCGCCAGCAGCTTGATCACAGATACGCAGTATTTT. Translated, it gives CASSLITDTQYF.

This sequence joins TRBV9 and TRBJ1-6; D unclear. Germline values: CDR1 SGDLS, CDR2 YYNGEE. This CDR3 is 16 amino acids long. V lost 2 bases, J lost 7 bases, and 16 bases lay in between. Here the CDR3 DNA reads TGTGCCAGCAGCGTCGCCCTTCGGCGAGAAAATTCACCCCTCCACTTT. Translation gives CASSVALRRENSPLHF.

The DNA for the CDR3 is TGTGCCAGCTCACCGGACGGGTGGGGCTACACCTTC. Amino acid sequence: CASSPDGWGYTF. This chain uses TRBV18 with TRBJ1-2; D is unresolved. This CDR3 is built from 12 residues. Trimming removed 3 bases at V and 8 bases at J, with 10 bases between. The V gene's germline CDR1 is KGHSH and CDR2 LQKENI.

This sequence joins TRBV4-1 and TRBJ2-7; the match to TRBD1 covers 7 bases. Per the germline V gene, CDR1 is MGHRA and CDR2 is YSYEKL. Trimming cost V 0 bases and J 1 base; bases outside gene matches: 3. The CDR3 contains 15 residues. The CDR3 coding sequence is TGCGCCAGCAGCCAAGAAGGGGGCCTGTCCTACGAGCAGTACTTC. Protein sequence: CASSQEGGLSYEQYF.

The chain uses TRBV4-2 and TRBJ2-7; D is ambiguous. V was pared by 0 bases and J by 4 bases, with 19 bases between. The germline V gene encodes CDR1 LGHNA and CDR2 YNFKEQ. The CDR3 loop spans 17 amino acids. The CDR3 here is CASSQDSAALPNYEQYF. The CDR3 bases are TGTGCCAGCAGCCAAGATAGTGCGGCGCTTCCAAATTACGAGCAGTACTTC.

This sequence joins TRBV6-1 and TRBJ2-1; D remains unclear. This CDR3 is built from 13 residues. The germline V gene has CDR1 MNHNS and CDR2 SASEGT. Trimming stripped 8 bases from V and 0 bases from J, with 8 bases between. Here the CDR3 reads CASGVYSYNEQFF. The CDR3 DNA reads as TGTGCCAGCGGGGTTTACTCCTACAATGAGCAGTTCTTC.

CDR3 DNA: TGCGCCAGCAGTGAGTCGATACTAGCGGGGGGGCATTACGAGCAGTACTTC. It encodes CASSESILAGGHYEQYF. V and J are TRBV10-1 and TRBJ2-7; the match to TRBD2 covers 13 bases. This CDR3 is built from 17 residues. V gave up 0 bases and J gave up 4 bases; unmatched junction bases: 6. Germline lookup yields CDR1 WNHNN and CDR2 SYGVQD (reference sequence).

This chain joins TRBV2 and TRBJ2-7, with TRBD1 matching 10 bases. V shed 4 bases, J shed 6 bases, and the junction held 6 bases outside the gene matches. Germline V lookup: CDR1 SNHLY, CDR2 FYNNEI. CDR3 size: 14 residues. CDR3 DNA sequence: TGTGCCAGCAGTGCCGGGACAGGGGCCCGCGAGCAGTACTTC. Translated, it gives CASSAGTGAREQYF.

J is TRBJ1-1 and V is TRBV21-1. TRBV21-1 is assigned pseudogene status. This CDR3 contains 12 residues. CDR3 sequence reads: CASSKVGLRAFF. The CDR3 DNA reads TGTGCCAGCAGCAAGGTGGGGTTGAGGGCTTTCTTT.

This clone has only one observation. The chain is built from TRBV29-1 and TRBJ1-1; the D is unclear. The CDR3 sequence is 12 residues long. The V gene's germline CDR1 is SQVTM and CDR2 ANQGSEA. V lost 7 bases and J 4 bases, leaving 13 bases between the germline ends. The CDR3 DNA follows: TGCAGCGCCCTGCCTAGGTTCACTGAAGCTTTCTTT. It codes for CSALPRFTEAFF.

This chain connects TRBV6-6 to TRBJ1-1; 7 nucleotides agree with TRBD1. The CDR3 extends over 15 amino acids. Per the germline V gene, CDR1 is MNHNY and CDR2 is SVGAGI (reference sequence). After removal of 6 bases from V and 3 bases from J, the junction contained 10 bases not matched to a gene. The DNA of the CDR3 is TGTGCCAGCAGAAACCCCGACAGGGCCTACACTGAAGCTTTCTTT. It translates to CASRNPDRAYTEAFF.

On this clone itself: At one end, the junction sequence differs from germline, possibly due to a read error. This sequence joins TRBV7-8 and TRBJ2-2; D possibly corresponds to TRBD2 (5 bases). This CDR3 spans 12 amino acids. Per germline, CDR1 SGHVS and CDR2 FQNEAQ. The CDR3 region is CASSLARRDISF. The CDR3 DNA reads as TGTGCCAGCAGCTTAGCACGCCGGGATATATCCTTT.

The chain uses TRBV5-1 and TRBJ2-3; 9 bases are a match to TRBD1. Unmatched junction bases numbered 7, after V lost 6 bases and J lost 2 bases. This CDR3 is built from 15 residues. Looked up from germline, CDR1 is SGHRS and CDR2 is YFSETQ. CDR3 nucleotide sequence: TGCGCCAGCATACAGGGGGCGGGGAACACAGATACGCAGTATTTT. The encoded protein is CASIQGAGNTDTQYF.

The genes are TRBV7-8 and TRBJ2-5, with D hard to call. Trimming removed 1 base at V and 1 base at J, with 7 bases between. CDR3 length: 14 amino acids. The germline V gene has CDR1 SGHVS and CDR2 FQNEAQ. CDR3: CASSLGPFQETQYF. CDR3 DNA: TGTGCCAGCAGCTTAGGGCCTTTCCAAGAGACCCAGTACTTC.

This chain connects TRBV5-8 to TRBJ2-7; D may be TRBD2 (5 bases). V was shortened by 3 bases and J by 2 bases, with 15 bases between the two germline ends. The CDR3 consists of 15 residues. CDR1 SGHTS and CDR2 YDEGEE come from the germline V gene. Here the CDR3 DNA reads TGTGCCAGCAGCTCCATTGGACTCTCCCCCTACGAGCAGTACTTC. It specifies CASSSIGLSPYEQYF.

The CDR3 DNA follows: TGCAGCGTCAATGGCGGGGACACCATATATTTT. Its translation: CSVNGGDTIYF. The chain couples TRBV29-1 to TRBJ1-3, with D unresolved. The germline gives CDR1 SQVTM, CDR2 ANQGSEA. CDR3 length: 11 amino acids. With 6 bases removed from V and 8 bases from J, the gap between germline ends came to 11 bases.

This chain joins TRBV18 and TRBJ1-1, with D unresolved. V lost 3 bases to trimming and J lost 0 bases, with 14 bases between them. The CDR3 covers 16 residues. Germline CDR1 and CDR2: KGHSH and LQKENI. CDR3 sequence reads: CASSPPGATMNTEAFF. The CDR3 DNA follows: TGTGCCAGCTCACCCCCCGGTGCTACTATGAACACTGAAGCTTTCTTT.

V and J are TRBV18 and TRBJ1-4; D unresolved. The CDR3 has 14 amino acids. V dropped 3 bases and J dropped 1 base, with 6 bases sitting between them. Germline values: CDR1 KGHSH, CDR2 LQKENI. The CDR3 nucleotides read TGTGCCAGCTCACCTGAGGGAACTAATGAAAAACTGTTTTTT. Its protein is CASSPEGTNEKLFF.

J is TRBJ2-1 and V is TRBV2, with a tentative D call TRBD2 (5 bases). The CDR3 sequence is 13 residues long. Germline-derived CDR1 and CDR2 are SNHLY and FYNNEI. Trimming removed 6 bases from V and 7 bases from J, with 13 bases in between. The CDR3 spells CASRETGRNEQFF. In nucleotides, the CDR3 is TGTGCCAGCAGGGAAACGGGAAGGAATGAGCAGTTCTTC.

The chain carries TRBV6-5 and TRBJ2-7; TRBD1 matches 8 bases. Germline CDR1 MNHEY, CDR2 SVGAGI. V dropped 11 bases and J dropped 2; count of bases not matched to a gene: 5. The CDR3 extends over 12 amino acids. CDR3 sequence reads: CAVQGEAYEQYF. The CDR3 DNA sequence: TGTGCCGTACAGGGGGAAGCCTACGAGCAGTACTTC.

Only a few counts were recorded for this clone. The rearrangement links TRBV7-9 to TRBJ1-1; the D gene is possibly TRBD1 (5 bases). V was cut by 2 bases and J by 6 bases, with 10 bases left in between. Per germline, CDR1 SEHNR and CDR2 FQNEAQ (reference sequence). CDR3 length: 13 amino acids. The CDR3 DNA is TGTGCCAGCAGCTTAACGGGGCCCGCTGAAGCTTTCTTT. Encoded protein: CASSLTGPAEAFF.

This chain uses TRBV5-4 with TRBJ2-5; no clear D gene. The germline V gene encodes CDR1 SGHNT and CDR2 YYREEE (reference sequence). The CDR3 has 12 amino acids. The V end was cut by 0 bases, the J end by 4 bases, with 4 bases between. The CDR3 sequence: CASSLEGETQYF. The CDR3 nucleotides read TGTGCCAGCAGCTTGGAGGGAGAGACCCAGTACTTC. Based on the CDR3 plus reference TRBV5-4 and TRBJ2-5, the full variable domain is ETGVTQSPTHLIKTRGQQVTLRCSSQSGHNTVSWYQQALGQGPQFIFQYYREEENGRGNFPPRFSGLQFPNYSSELNVNALELDDSALYLCASSLEGETQYFGPGTRLLVL.

This clone came up once. This rearrangement joins TRBV5-1 to TRBJ2-1, with no clear D. With 4 bases removed from V and 3 bases from J, the gap between germline ends came to 11 bases. This CDR3 region has 14 residues. The germline gives CDR1 SGHRS, CDR2 YFSETQ. CDR3 loop: CASSPTPYYNEQFF. The CDR3 bases are TGCGCCAGCAGCCCGACTCCCTACTACAATGAGCAGTTCTTC.

The V gene is TRBV7-6, the J gene TRBJ2-3; possibly TRBD1 for D (7 bases). Per germline, CDR1 SGHVS and CDR2 FNYEAQ. The length of the CDR3 is 16 residues. V was shortened by 0 bases and J by 0 bases, with 10 bases between the two germline ends. The CDR3 sequence is CASSLAEGQSTDTQYF. In nucleotides, the CDR3 is TGTGCCAGCAGCTTAGCGGAGGGACAGAGCACAGATACGCAGTATTTT.